This record covers a single T cell receptor (beta chain). Its antigen is as yet unknown. With 60 Vbeta and 13 Jbeta primers, the PCR was carried out. Libraries were prepared by immunoSEQ multiplex PCR; TCRdb keeps only in-frame clonotypes and omits some of them. The table shows more than 100,000 clones, with approximately 75% occurring only once. The data are from a study of cytomegalovirus exposure and HLA in healthy donors. The junction had 6 bases not matched to a gene; V was cut back by 2 bases and J by 3 bases. CDR3 length: 15 amino acids. The V gene's germline CDR1 is KGHSH and CDR2 LQKENI. Study-level points and caveats: A later analysis reported that several of the most significant clusters appeared to be linked to common viral pathogens, among them Epstein-Barr virus.

Sequencing was performed on PBMCs. This TCR was sampled from a man over 45 in good health and CMV-seropositive. V is TRBV18 and J is TRBJ2-7; 8 bases match TRBD1. CDR3 amino acids: CASSPDRGTVYEQYF. CDR3 DNA: TGTGCCAGCTCACCAGACAGGGGCACCGTCTACGAGCAGTACTTC.